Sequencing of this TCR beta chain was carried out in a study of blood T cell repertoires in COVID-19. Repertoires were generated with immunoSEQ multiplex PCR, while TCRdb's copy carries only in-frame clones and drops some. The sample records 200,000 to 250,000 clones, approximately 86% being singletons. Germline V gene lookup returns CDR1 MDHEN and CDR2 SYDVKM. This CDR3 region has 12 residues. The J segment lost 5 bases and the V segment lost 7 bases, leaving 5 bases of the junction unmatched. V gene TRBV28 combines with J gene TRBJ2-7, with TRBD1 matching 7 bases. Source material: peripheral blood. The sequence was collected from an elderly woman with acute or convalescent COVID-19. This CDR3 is CASTDRVNEQYF. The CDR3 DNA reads TGTGCCAGCACCGACAGGGTAAACGAGCAGTACTTC.